What follows are 27 T cell receptor beta chains derived from one specimen sequenced in a study of T cells in Graves' hyperthyroidism and ophthalmopathy. What was amplified from RNA transcripts were TCR beta CDR3 regions. First-round RT-PCR targeting the TCR CDR3 was performed with the HTBI primer set. Each CDR3 protein gets one entry after TCRdb re-called the multiplex PCR reads with MiXCR. The sample includes more than 500,000 distinct CDR3 sequences, roughly 16% of them seen just once. Sample: blood. The receptors stem from a woman in her thirties with Graves' ophthalmopathy.

This chain joins TRBV20-1 and TRBJ1-2; a weak D match, TRBD1 (5 bases). CDR1 is DFQATT, CDR2 SNEGSKA, per germline (reference sequence). The V end was cut by 6 bases, the J end by 0 bases, with 11 bases between. The CDR3 spans 13 residues. The CDR3 coding sequence is TGCAGTGCATCAGGGTTAGCTAACTATGGCTACACCTTC. As protein: CSASGLANYGYTF.

This clonotype was detected ten times or more. This rearrangement joins TRBV25-1 to TRBJ2-3; D ambiguous. V lost 1 base and J lost 6, with 11 bases in between. Germline values: CDR1 MGHDK, CDR2 SYGVNS. CDR3 length: 14 amino acids. CDR3 sequence: CASSESKDWDTQYF. CDR3 nucleotides: TGTGCCAGCAGTGAATCCAAAGACTGGGATACGCAGTATTTT.

Ten or more counts support this clonotype. The V call is TRBV6-5, the J call TRBJ2-5; the D is unclear. Trimming shortened V by 0 bases and J by 5 bases, and 4 bases separated the two germline ends. Germline V CDR1 and CDR2: MNHEY, SVGAGI. This CDR3 has 12 residues. In DNA form, the CDR3 reads TGTGCCAGCAGTTACTCCGCGGAGACCCAGTACTTC. Encoded protein: CASSYSAETQYF.

The V and J genes are TRBV4-1 and TRBJ2-4; D is perhaps TRBD2 (6 bases). The germline V gene encodes CDR1 MGHRA and CDR2 YSYEKL. The germline V and J ends were trimmed by 2 bases and 3 bases, with 20 bases remaining between them. The CDR3 has 18 residues. The CDR3 loop is CASSQRGLPLSGKNIQYF. For the CDR3, the DNA is TGCGCCAGCAGCCAACGGGGGTTACCTCTCTCGGGCAAAAACATTCAGTACTTC.

This chain links TRBV7-2 with TRBJ2-7, with D possibly matching TRBD1 (5 bases). Germline V gives CDR1 SGHTA, CDR2 FQGNSA. The V end was cut by 2 bases, the J end by 5 bases, with 13 bases between. The CDR3 extends over 14 amino acids. The CDR3 DNA reads TGTGCCAGCAGCTTAACGACAGTTGGCCACGAGCAGTACTTC. This sequence encodes CASSLTTVGHEQYF. Full variable domain (outside the CDR3, taken from reference TRBV7-2 and TRBJ2-7): GAGVSQSPSNKVTEKGKDVELRCDPISGHTALYWYRQSLGQGLEFLIYFQGNSAPDKSGLPSDRFSAERTGGSVSTLTIQRTQQEDSAVYLCASSLTTVGHEQYFGPGTRLTVT.

At least ten counts were recorded for this clonotype. V and J are TRBV28 and TRBJ1-2; D gene uncertain. CDR3 length equals 14 residues. Deletions cut 4 bases from V and 4 bases from J, with 13 bases between. Germline V gene sequence: CDR1 MDHEN, CDR2 SYDVKM. The CDR3 spells CASSSLGGSYGYTF. In nucleotides, the CDR3 is TGTGCCAGCAGTTCCCTTGGAGGGTCCTATGGCTACACCTTC.

This clonotype was seen a handful of times. The chain has TRBV20-1 and TRBJ2-1; no clear D. Trimming took 1 base from V and 6 from J, leaving 10 bases between them. There are 13 residues in the CDR3. The germline V gene encodes CDR1 DFQATT and CDR2 SNEGSKA (reference sequence). The CDR3 DNA sequence: TGCAGTGCTAGAGTTGTGGCGTCCAATGAGCAGTTCTTC. Translating it yields CSARVVASNEQFF.

This clonotype was detected ten times or more. The chain employs TRBV5-1 and TRBJ2-7; D perhaps matches TRBD2 (6 bases). Per germline, CDR1 SGHRS and CDR2 YFSETQ. The CDR3 consists of 13 residues. The V and J ends lost 7 bases and 4 bases respectively, with 15 bases between them. CDR3 loop: CASWPGSGYEQYF. DNA for the CDR3: TGCGCCAGCTGGCCCGGGAGCGGTTACGAGCAGTACTTC.

With regard to this clonotype: It may be a read error: a sequence one base away is much more abundant. This chain uses TRBV6-1 with TRBJ1-1; D is unresolved. The CDR3 contains 14 residues. Trimming stripped 1 base from V and 12 bases from J, with 18 bases between. Looked up from germline, CDR1 is MNHNS and CDR2 is SASEGT. CDR3 coding DNA: TGTGCCAGCAGTGAAGTGGATTACCGGCGTTGGCCTTTCTTT. Translating gives CASSEVDYRRWPFF.

This clonotype was found many times. The CDR3 DNA reads TGCAGCACCGCTAGCGGGATTTACAATGAGCAGTTCTTC. As protein: CSTASGIYNEQFF. The rearrangement uses TRBV29-1 and TRBJ2-1; TRBD2 aligns across 9 bases. The CDR3 loop spans 13 amino acids. Germline V gene data show CDR1 as SQVTM and CDR2 as ANQGSEA. Trimming took 8 bases from V and 4 from J; bases not matched to a gene: 6.

This clonotype was detected ten times or more. In nucleotides, the CDR3 is TGTGCCACGGGCTCTGGCGAGCAGTACTTC. This gives the protein CATGSGEQYF. V usage is TRBV7-9 and J usage is TRBJ2-7; D remains unclear. V was clipped by 10 bases and J by 6 bases, with 10 bases between them. This CDR3 spans 10 amino acids. CDR1 and CDR2 (germline): SEHNR, FQNEAQ (reference sequence).

There are many counts of this clonotype. The V call is TRBV3-1, the J call TRBJ1-1; weak D call: TRBD1 (6 bases). Per germline, CDR1 LGHDT and CDR2 YNNKEL (reference sequence). V lost 0 bases to trimming and J lost 6 bases, with 14 bases between them. This CDR3 contains 15 residues. The CDR3 DNA follows: TGTGCCAGCAGCCAAGAACCGATACGGACAGCTGAAGCTTTCTTT. Translated, it gives CASSQEPIRTAEAFF.

This clonotype was found a few times. The rearrangement uses TRBV20-1 and TRBJ2-3; 12 nucleotides align to TRBD2. The V segment lost 1 base and the J segment 6 bases; nucleotides outside the gene matches: 8. CDR1 is DFQATT, CDR2 SNEGSKA, per germline (reference sequence). CDR3 length: 16 amino acids. The chain's CDR3 is CSARVLAGGPGDTQYF. The CDR3 DNA sequence: TGCAGTGCTAGAGTCCTAGCGGGAGGGCCGGGGGATACGCAGTATTTT.

This clonotype has a handful of counts. This sequence joins TRBV9 and TRBJ2-1; weak D call: TRBD2 (6 bases). V lost 3 bases and J 3 bases, leaving 10 bases between the germline ends. CDR1 and CDR2 from the germline V gene are SGDLS and YYNGEE. The CDR3 is 14 amino acids. The CDR3 loop is CASSGGENYNEQFF. The CDR3 nucleotides are TGTGCCAGCAGCGGGGGGGAAAACTACAATGAGCAGTTCTTC.

This clonotype was seen only a few times. The rearrangement links TRBV27 to TRBJ1-6; perhaps TRBD1 as D (5 bases). Germline values: CDR1 MNHEY, CDR2 SMNVEV (reference sequence). This CDR3 has 15 amino acids. Deletions cut 3 bases from V and 7 bases from J, with 13 bases between. CDR3 region: CASSLTSGSNSPLHF. CDR3 in DNA: TGTGCCAGCAGTTTGACCTCAGGGTCGAATTCACCCCTCCACTTT.

In this sample, this clonotype turned up many times. The gene calls are TRBV12-3 or TRBV12-4 and TRBJ2-2; perhaps TRBD1 as D (6 bases). CDR3 length equals 17 residues. Trimming removed 7 bases at V and 1 base at J, with 19 bases between. CDR3 DNA: TGTGCCAGCACCCCTATTCAGGGGAAGGGGAACACCGGGGAGCTGTTTTTT. It codes for CASTPIQGKGNTGELFF.

This clonotype has only a few counts. This chain joins TRBV7-3 and TRBJ2-7, with no clear D. CDR3 length equals 14 residues. V shed 5 bases and J shed 5 bases, with 16 bases lying between them. Germline CDR1 SGHTA, CDR2 FQGTGA. The CDR3 coding sequence is TGTGCCAGCAGCCCCGTCTCGGACGGTAACGAGCAGTACTTC. Residues: CASSPVSDGNEQYF. Filled out from reference TRBV7-3 and TRBJ2-7, the complete variable domain reads GAGVSQTPSNKVTEKGKYVELRCDPISGHTALYWYRQSLGQGPEFLIYFQGTGAADDSGLPNDRFFAVRPEGSVSTLKIQRTERGDSAVYLCASSPVSDGNEQYFGPGTRLTVT.

Turning to this clonotype: One base away lies a much larger clone, so this may be a sequencing read error. The genes are TRBV7-8 and TRBJ2-3; the match to TRBD1 covers 9 bases. CDR1 SGHVS and CDR2 FQNEAQ come from the germline V gene. V was clipped by 5 bases and J by 4 bases; unmatched bases: 1. The CDR3 covers 13 residues. CDR3 nucleotide sequence: TGTGCCAGCAGCAGACAGGGGGCAGATACGCAGTATTTT. It specifies CASSRQGADTQYF.

The chain employs TRBV19 and TRBJ1-4, with 7 bases matching TRBD1. Germline CDR1 and CDR2: LNHDA and SQIVND (reference sequence). V trimming: 5 bases; J trimming: 8 bases; junction bases outside the gene matches: 11. There are 15 residues in the CDR3. In nucleotides, the CDR3 is TGTGCCAGTAGTCCGCGGACAGGTCTGGGCGAAAAACTGTTTTTT. Its translation is CASSPRTGLGEKLFF.

In the case of this clonotype: A much larger clone differs by one base, so this may be a read error. V and J are TRBV28 and TRBJ2-1; D ambiguous. Trimming removed 5 bases at V and 6 bases at J, with 14 bases between. In germline, CDR1 is MDHEN, CDR2 SYDVKM. This CDR3 is 14 amino acids long. CDR3 sequence (DNA): TGTGCCAGCAGTCCCCCCCTTCCCCTCAATGAGCAGTTCTTC. Translated: CASSPPLPLNEQFF.

There are a few counts of this clonotype. The CDR3 sequence: CASSDVGNTEAFF. The DNA for the CDR3 is TGCGCCAGCAGTGATGTCGGGAACACTGAAGCTTTCTTT. The rearrangement links TRBV10-2 to TRBJ1-1; D call uncertain. Germline values: CDR1 WSHSY, CDR2 SAAADI. The CDR3 runs to 13 residues. V shed 3 bases and J shed 1 base, with 6 bases lying between them.

The chain combines TRBV9 with TRBJ2-1, with no clear D. The CDR3 totals 20 residues. Germline CDR1 reads SGDLS; CDR2 reads YYNGEE. V gave up 3 bases and J gave up 9 bases, with 34 bases separating them. The CDR3 here is CASSEALGVGEQPYPREQFF. The CDR3 DNA reads as TGTGCCAGCAGCGAGGCCCTCGGAGTGGGCGAGCAACCCTATCCCCGTGAGCAGTTCTTC.

In its sample, this clonotype was seen many times. The CDR3 protein is CASSSRTGARETQYF. The CDR3 region has the DNA TGTGCCAGCAGTTCCCGGACAGGAGCAAGGGAGACCCAGTACTTC. The V gene is TRBV28, the J gene TRBJ2-5; 7 bases agree with TRBD1. The V segment lost 4 bases and the J segment 5 bases; nucleotides outside the gene matches: 10. In germline, CDR1 is MDHEN, CDR2 SYDVKM. The CDR3 loop spans 15 amino acids.

The rearrangement joins TRBV20-1 to TRBJ2-2; weak D call: TRBD2 (6 bases). CDR3 size: 14 residues. Germline V gives CDR1 DFQATT, CDR2 SNEGSKA (reference sequence). The V gene lost 0 bases and the J gene lost 2 bases, with 7 bases spanning the gap. CDR3 region: CSARDTSNTGELFF. In nucleotides, the CDR3 is TGCAGTGCTAGAGATACTAGCAACACCGGGGAGCTGTTTTTT.

This clonotype occurred a few times. CDR3 loop: CASSQVHGRDEQFF. DNA of the CDR3: TGCGCCAGCAGCCAAGTTCATGGTAGGGATGAGCAGTTCTTC. The rearrangement uses TRBV4-3 and TRBJ2-1; D remains unclear. Germline CDR1 is LGHNA and CDR2 is YSLEER. Deletions cut 1 base from V and 8 bases from J, with 12 bases between. The CDR3 runs to 14 residues.

This clonotype has a count of ten or more. This chain joins TRBV28 and TRBJ2-3; D is unresolved. From germline, CDR1 is MDHEN and CDR2 SYDVKM. The CDR3 is 15 residues long. V lost 7 bases and J lost 1, with 15 bases in between. In nucleotides, the CDR3 is TGTGCCAGCACTACCTTTAGTTTTGGCACAGATACGCAGTATTTT. This gives the protein CASTTFSFGTDTQYF.

Worth noting for this clonotype: The DNA is omitted, as the CDR3 cannot be located on it reliably, and the CDR3 follows TCRdb's listing. V and J are TRBV7-9 and TRBJ2-3; the table's D call, TRBD2, was not checked against the DNA. In germline, CDR1 is SEHNR, CDR2 FQNEAQ (reference sequence). The CDR3 spans 21 amino acids, including both terminal residues. CDR3 sequence: CASSFYICSARASVVPDTQYF.